These T cell receptor beta chains were read from a single sample in a study of shared clonotypes between healthy human individuals. Sequencing used immunoSEQ multiplex PCR; TCRdb keeps in-frame clones, though not all of them. The sample yields 550,000 to 600,000 clones, 95% to 98% seen once. Sequenced material: naive CD8+ T cells sorted from blood. These receptors were collected from a young man in good health. CDR3s include the opening cysteine and the closing phenylalanine or tryptophan. A D gene is named only where the DNA matches it firmly. Clone size is not always given. Where it is, it says once, few, many or a class for expanded clones.

clone size,J gene,D gene,V gene,CDR3 DNA,CDR3 protein
NA,TRBJ2-7,TRBD2,TRBV7-8,TGTGCCAGCAGCAGCGGGAGGTACTACGAGCAGTACTTC,CASSSGRYYEQYF
NA,TRBJ2-1,NA,TRBV9,TGTGCCAGCAGCGTACAGGGCGGGCGGGCCCTCTTC,CASSVQGGRALF
NA,TRBJ2-2,NA,TRBV4-3,TGCGCCAGCAGCCGCGGGGCCTCCACGACCGGGGAGCTGTTTTTT,CASSRGASTTGELFF
once,TRBJ1-3,NA,TRBV9,TGTGCCACCAGATCCGGAAACACCATATATTTT,CATRSGNTIYF
NA,TRBJ1-2,TRBD1,TRBV30,TGTGCCTGGAGTAGGGACAGGGATAACTATGGCTACACCTTC,CAWSRDRDNYGYTF
NA,TRBJ2-5,NA,TRBV12-5,TGTGCTAGTGGTTCCGGGTGGGCCCAGTACTTC,CASGSGWAQYF
NA,TRBJ2-7,TRBD2,TRBV28,TGTGCCAGCAAGGTCCGCGGCGGGAGGGCCGAAGACGAGCAGTACTTC,CASKVRGGRAEDEQYF
NA,TRBJ2-1,TRBD2,TRBV4-2,TGTGCCAGCAGCCATGGACTAGCGGGAGAGTTTTTCTTC,CASSHGLAGEFFF
NA,TRBJ2-7,TRBD1,TRBV13,TGTGCCAGCAGAGGGGGCGGTTACGAGCAGTACTTC,CASRGGGYEQYF
NA,TRBJ2-3,NA,TRBV7-9,TGTGCCAGCAGCCCCCCGAGAGACACAGATACGCAGTATTTT,CASSPPRDTDTQYF
NA,TRBJ2-7,NA,TRBV7-9,TGTGCCAGCAGCGCCACCCACGGACCTAGCTCCTACGAGCAGTACTTC,CASSATHGPSSYEQYF
NA,TRBJ2-7,NA,TRBV11-2,TGTGCCAGCAGCTCATACCTGCAAGATTACGAGCAGTACTTC,CASSSYLQDYEQYF
NA,TRBJ2-1,NA,TRBV19,TGTGCCAGTAGTAAACATGAAGGGCTGTTGTTCAATGAGCAGTTCTTC,CASSKHEGLLFNEQFF
NA,TRBJ2-3,NA,TRBV5-1,TGCGCCAGCAGCCTCCGGAAGAGGGACGTGCTAGGGGATACGCAGTATTTT,CASSLRKRDVLGDTQYF
NA,TRBJ1-3,NA,TRBV28,TGTGCCAGCAGTTGGGACATCATCTCTGGAAACACCATATATTTT,CASSWDIISGNTIYF
NA,TRBJ2-5,NA,TRBV2,TGTGCCAGCGGCCCGAAAGTGCTTGGGACCCAGTACTTC,CASGPKVLGTQYF
NA,TRBJ2-7,NA,TRBV27,TGTGCCAGCAGTTTAAGTCTCCACTACGAGCAGTACTTC,CASSLSLHYEQYF
NA,TRBJ2-2,NA,TRBV27,TGTGCCAGCAGTTTTAGTAGGACCCCCGCGAACACCGGGGAGCTGTTTTTT,CASSFSRTPANTGELFF
NA,TRBJ2-7,NA,TRBV7-2,TGTGCCAGCAGCCTTGACCGGGCCTACGAGCAGTACTTC,CASSLDRAYEQYF
NA,TRBJ1-2,TRBD1,TRBV7-9,TGTGCCAGCAGCTTTGACAGGGGGTTGGGAGGCTACACCTTC,CASSFDRGLGGYTF
NA,TRBJ1-2,NA,TRBV14,TGTGCCAGCAGCCAAGATCTGTATGGCTACACCTTC,CASSQDLYGYTF
NA,TRBJ2-7,NA,TRBV15,TGTGCCACCAGCAGAGATACCCCCGTGAGGGGACCCTACGAGCAGTACTTC,CATSRDTPVRGPYEQYF
NA,TRBJ2-1,TRBD2,TRBV19,TGTGCCAGTAGTATCACGGCTAGCGGGAGGGCACATGAGCAGTTCTTC,CASSITASGRAHEQFF
NA,TRBJ2-1,NA,TRBV27,TGTGCCAGCAGTTCGAACAGGGTTGGGGTAGACAATGAGCAGTTCTTC,CASSSNRVGVDNEQFF
NA,TRBJ1-5,TRBD1,TRBV27,TGTGCCAGCAGTTCCGGACAGGGAAATCAGCCCCAGCATTTT,CASSSGQGNQPQHF
NA,TRBJ2-7,NA,TRBV7-9,TGTGCCAGCAGCTTAGTGGAGGGGCCCCCCTACGAGCAGTACTTC,CASSLVEGPPYEQYF
NA,TRBJ2-1,NA,TRBV7-6,TGTGCCAGCAGCCCGGACAGCTACAATGAGCAGTTCTTC,CASSPDSYNEQFF
NA,TRBJ2-5,NA,TRBV25-1,TGTGCCAGCAGTGAAATGGCACAGCGCGAGGGCGAGACCCAGTACTTC,CASSEMAQREGETQYF
NA,TRBJ2-7,NA,TRBV5-8,TGTGCCAGCAGCTTGATCGGGTCCTACGAGCAGTACTTC,CASSLIGSYEQYF
NA,TRBJ1-5,NA,TRBV28,TGTGCCAGCAATAGGGATGGGGGTATTAGCAATCAGCCCCAGCATTTT,CASNRDGGISNQPQHF
NA,TRBJ2-7,NA,TRBV19,TGTGCCAGTAGTGGATGGGGATCCTACGAGCAGTACTTC,CASSGWGSYEQYF
NA,TRBJ1-2,NA,TRBV27,TGTGCCAGCAGCTCCGCTCCCGGGACACCAGACTATGGCTACACCTTC,CASSSAPGTPDYGYTF
NA,TRBJ2-2,TRBD2,TRBV19,TGTGCCAGTGGGAGAAAGGGACTAGCGGGAGCTTACACCGGGGAGCTGTTTTTT,CASGRKGLAGAYTGELFF
NA,TRBJ2-3,TRBD2,TRBV30,TGTGCCTGGAGTTATCCTAGCGGCCGAGATACGCAGTATTTT,CAWSYPSGRDTQYF
NA,TRBJ1-3,NA,TRBV4-3,TGCGCCAGCAGCCAGGCCCGGGGACCCAATCCTCGAAACACCATATATTTT,CASSQARGPNPRNTIYF
NA,TRBJ2-5,TRBD2,TRBV30,TGTGCCTGGAGCTTCGGGACTAGCGGGCAAGAGACCCAGTACTTC,CAWSFGTSGQETQYF
NA,TRBJ2-3,TRBD1,TRBV11-2,TGTGCCAGCAGCTCTACCAGGGGGCTCCCAGATACGCAGTATTTT,CASSSTRGLPDTQYF
NA,TRBJ1-4,TRBD1,TRBV7-9,TGTGCCAGCAGCCAGACAGGGGACCTTGCAACTAATGAAAAACTGTTTTTT,CASSQTGDLATNEKLFF
NA,TRBJ2-7,NA,TRBV6-6,TGTGCCAGCAGCCTTACAAATTTTTACGAGCAGTACTTC,CASSLTNFYEQYF
NA,TRBJ2-7,NA,TRBV11-2,TGTGCCAGCAGCTTATGGAGCGGTCACTACGAGCAGTACTTC,CASSLWSGHYEQYF